This record concerns one T cell receptor beta chain sequence. RNA transcripts yielded amplified TCR beta CDR3 regions. RT-PCR in the first round (using the HTBI primer set) targeted the TCR CDR3. TCRdb used MiXCR to reprocess the multiplex PCR reads, holding one entry per CDR3 protein. The data show around 570,000 distinct CDR3 sequences, with just under 20% seen just once and 40% to 50% held by the top ten. Clinical symptoms, serum thyroxine, TRAb, thyroid ultrasound and orbital computed tomography established diagnosis. These data come from a study of T cells in Graves' hyperthyroidism and ophthalmopathy. The sequenced sample consisted of blood. The clonotype was recovered from a man between 40 and 49 years old with Graves' ophthalmopathy.

Written as DNA, the CDR3 is TGTGCCAGCAGTGCACCCGGGACTAGCGGGAATCAAGAGACCCAGTACTTC. Amino acids: CASSAPGTSGNQETQYF. The chain is built from TRBV27 and TRBJ2-5; 13 positions agree with TRBD2. The trim removed 5 bases at V and 2 bases at J, leaving 8 bases unmatched. The CDR3 contains 17 residues. CDR1 is MNHEY, CDR2 SMNVEV, per germline (reference sequence).